This TCR beta chain appears in the sequencing data of a study of shared clonotypes between healthy human individuals. Study-wide context: Per-donor plates numbered three CD4 naive, three CD4 memory, two CD8 naive and one CD8 memory.

The donor cohort consisted entirely of Caucasian adults residing in Nashville, Tennessee. V shed 8 bases and J shed 0 bases, with 8 bases lying between them. The CDR3 is made up of 12 amino acids. The germline V gene has CDR1 SQVTM and CDR2 ANQGSEA. This was a deep-level run. Clones were read by immunoSEQ multiplex PCR, and TCRdb kept only the in-frame ones, dropping some. The sample has 2 million to 3 million clones, 80% to 95% seen once; the top ten hold more than 0.35%. The sequenced sample was naive CD4+ T cells from PBMCs. The subset here: CD45RA+ positively selected. The chain has TRBV29-1 and TRBJ1-5; D is uncertain. This receptor was identified in a man younger than 35 in good health. Some clones in this sample may be carry-over from other donors' samples. CDR3 sequence (DNA): TGCAGCTATAAGGATAGCAATCAGCCCCAGCATTTT. This encodes CSYKDSNQPQHF.